The 19 T cell receptor beta chains below come from one sample, sequenced in a study of sequential checkpoint blockade in melanoma (dated by TCRdb to 2018 to 2020). The sample's treatment or condition label, in plain terms: randomized to nivolumab then ipilimumab (arm A) or the reverse (arm B). The library was generated by the immunoSEQ multiplex PCR assay. Held by TCRdb, this immuneACCESS table contains in-frame sequences only and omits some clones. Under half of the omission traces to an unresolved V gene where checked; the cause of the rest is unknown. The sample table shows roughly 9,200 clones, and more than 20% are seen once. Clones ranked in the top ten supply approximately 11% of the sample. The input for sequencing was tumor tissue (inferred from file names), taken from a patient given nivolumab and ipilimumab in sequence. These receptors were taken from a human donor with melanoma.

This clone was picked up a small number of times. In DNA form, the CDR3 reads TGTGCCAGCAGTTACTCGCAGGGGTACGAGCAGTACTTC. Residues: CASSYSQGYEQYF. The chain couples TRBV6-8 to TRBJ2-7; possibly TRBD1 for D (6 bases). The length of the CDR3 is 13 residues. The ends were cut back, 0 bases at V and 4 bases at J, with 7 bases in the middle. Germline assignment: CDR1 MNHGY and CDR2 SAAAGT.

This clone occurred a few times. The chain links TRBV5-1 to TRBJ1-5; a weak D match, TRBD1 (5 bases). CDR3 size: 16 residues. The V gene lost 0 bases and the J gene lost 7 bases, with 17 bases spanning the gap. Germline assignment: CDR1 SGHRS and CDR2 YFSETQ. CDR3 region: CASSLGPSVGEQPQHF. The CDR3 DNA reads as TGCGCCAGCAGCTTGGGCCCTTCCGTAGGGGAACAGCCCCAGCATTTT.

The chain has TRBV5-1 and TRBJ2-1; 8 bases line up with TRBD1. V lost 4 bases and J lost 4; bases outside the gene matches: 13. This CDR3 has 17 amino acids. Germline V gene data show CDR1 as SGHRS and CDR2 as YFSETQ. The CDR3 bases are TGCGCCAGCAGCCCGACCCCAGGGGGCGAGTTATACAATGAGCAGTTCTTC. Protein: CASSPTPGGELYNEQFF. Using reference TRBV5-1 and TRBJ2-1 for the parts outside the CDR3, the full variable domain is KAGVTQTPRYLIKTRGQQVTLSCSPISGHRSVSWYQQTPGQGLQFLFEYFSETQRNKGNFPGRFSGRQFSNSRSEMNVSTLELGDSALYLCASSPTPGGELYNEQFFGPGTRLTVL.

In its sample, this clone was seen a few times. This chain links TRBV11-3 with TRBJ2-7, with D tentatively TRBD2 (7 bases). The CDR3 has 16 residues. V was clipped by 3 bases and J by 4 bases, with 19 bases between them. Germline loops: CDR1 SGHNT, CDR2 YENEEA. Here the CDR3 DNA reads TGTGCCAGCAGCTTGGCCGCGGGGGCGGGGATATACGAGCAGTACTTC. It encodes CASSLAAGAGIYEQYF.

This clone was counted only a few times. This chain's CDR3 is CASRRDRGYSPLHF. The CDR3 nucleotides read TGTGCCAGCAGGCGCGACAGGGGGTACTCACCCCTCCACTTT. The chain uses TRBV9 and TRBJ1-6; 9 bases fit TRBD1. V dropped 5 bases and J dropped 10; count of bases not matched to a gene: 7. This CDR3 has 14 residues. Germline CDR1 SGDLS, CDR2 YYNGEE.

In this sample, this clone turned up a few times. V gene TRBV30 combines with J gene TRBJ2-7; D possibly corresponds to TRBD1 (6 bases). Germline CDR1 and CDR2: GTSNPN and SVGIG (reference sequence). This CDR3 contains 15 residues. V dropped 3 bases and J dropped 3 bases, with 18 bases sitting between them. As DNA, the CDR3 is TGTGCCTGGAGCCCCGGGGCAGGGGTACGCTACGAGCAGTACTTC. Protein product: CAWSPGAGVRYEQYF.

The rearrangement joins TRBV10-3 to TRBJ2-2, with 7 bases aligning to TRBD1. Germline values: CDR1 ENHRY, CDR2 SYGVKD. The CDR3 is 15 residues long. V lost 2 bases to trimming and J lost 6 bases; unmatched junction nucleotides: 6. The CDR3 loop reads CAISERGQEAGELFF. CDR3 nucleotide sequence: TGTGCCATCAGTGAGCGTGGACAGGAAGCCGGGGAGCTGTTTTTT.

At least ten counts were recorded for this clone. This rearrangement joins TRBV7-1 to TRBJ2-5; 7 bases align to TRBD2. TRBV7-1 is filed as an ORF, its function uncertain. Trimming removed 6 bases from V and 5 bases from J; junction bases left unmatched: 12. The CDR3 sequence is 15 residues long. The DNA of the CDR3 is TGTGCCAGCAGTCCGAGAGCGGGATCGGCGGAGACCCAGTACTTC. Translation: CASSPRAGSAETQYF.

A few counts support this clone. V gene TRBV30 combines with J gene TRBJ2-4; D unresolved. CDR3 size: 14 residues. V shed 2 bases and J shed 2 bases, with 10 bases lying between them. CDR1 and CDR2 from the germline V gene are GTSNPN and SVGIG (reference sequence). CDR3 sequence reads: CAWSPPVSKNIQYF. The DNA for the CDR3 is TGTGCCTGGAGTCCCCCGGTCTCCAAAAACATTCAGTACTTC.

This chain joins TRBV6-8 and TRBJ2-3; D call uncertain. Trimming took off 2 bases at V and 6 bases at J, with 12 bases between the two ends. Germline-derived CDR1 and CDR2 are MNHGY and SAAAGT. CDR3 length equals 14 residues. CDR3 sequence (DNA): TGTGCCAGCAGTTACGTCTCAGTCCTGGATACGCAGTATTTT. This codes for CASSYVSVLDTQYF.

V usage is TRBV28 and J usage is TRBJ1-2, with no clear D. Germline V lookup: CDR1 MDHEN, CDR2 SYDVKM. V was trimmed by 5 bases and J by 8 bases, leaving 12 bases between them. This CDR3 comprises 12 residues. The CDR3: CASSATEVGYTF. CDR3 nucleotide sequence: TGTGCCAGCAGTGCTACTGAAGTCGGCTACACCTTC.

This clone is labeled medium-sized. The chain links TRBV11-3 to TRBJ1-1; no clear D gene. Deletions cut 5 bases from V and 1 base from J, with 11 bases between. The CDR3 is 14 residues long. Per the germline V gene, CDR1 is SGHNT and CDR2 is YENEEA. CDR3 loop: CASSTVTGNTEAFF. Here the CDR3 DNA reads TGTGCCAGCAGCACCGTGACTGGGAACACTGAAGCTTTCTTT.

The chain has TRBV19 and TRBJ2-6; TRBD1 matches at 9 bases. After removal of 3 bases from V and 2 bases from J, the junction contained 5 bases not matched to a gene. Germline V lookup: CDR1 LNHDA, CDR2 SQIVND (reference sequence). The CDR3 sequence is 17 residues long. CDR3 nucleotides: TGTGCCAGTAGTATCGGGGACAGGGATGCTGGGGCCAACGTCCTGACTTTC. Protein: CASSIGDRDAGANVLTF.

This clone is deemed medium-sized. The chain joins TRBV28 to TRBJ1-2; maybe TRBD1 (5 bases). The CDR3 sequence is 12 residues long. V was clipped by 11 bases and J by 4 bases, with 14 bases between them. The germline V gene has CDR1 MDHEN and CDR2 SYDVKM. CDR3 nucleotide sequence: TGTGCCTCTGAGACAGAGCTCTATGGCTACACCTTC. Amino acids: CASETELYGYTF.

This clone was seen more than once but under ten times. V gene TRBV5-1 combines with J gene TRBJ1-1, with D maybe TRBD1 (5 bases). Trimming left V 2 bases short and J 1 base short, with 9 bases between. This CDR3 comprises 14 residues. Germline V gene sequence: CDR1 SGHRS, CDR2 YFSETQ. For the CDR3, the DNA is TGCGCCAGCAGCTTCCAGGGAGAGAACACTGAAGCTTTCTTT. It translates to CASSFQGENTEAFF.

The rearrangement joins TRBV5-1 to TRBJ2-1; the match to TRBD1 covers 8 bases. The CDR3 totals 16 residues. The junction had 9 bases not matched to a gene; V was cut back by 4 bases and J by 3 bases. Germline-derived CDR1 and CDR2 are SGHRS and YFSETQ. The CDR3 DNA reads as TGCGCCAGCAGCGAAGCAGTCGACAGGGGCTACAATGAGCAGTTCTTC. This codes for CASSEAVDRGYNEQFF.

The J gene is TRBJ2-7, the V gene TRBV18; 7 positions agree with TRBD1. After removal of 2 bases from V and 5 bases from J, the junction contained 6 bases not matched to a gene. CDR1 KGHSH and CDR2 LQKENI come from the germline V gene. This CDR3 is built from 14 residues. In DNA form, the CDR3 reads TGTGCCAGCTCACCAAGGGACAGTTTGGACGAGCAGTACTTC. Protein product: CASSPRDSLDEQYF.

This clone has only a few counts. The chain joins TRBV11-3 to TRBJ2-3; 7 positions agree with TRBD1. This CDR3 has 15 amino acids. V dropped 3 bases and J dropped 2; count of bases not matched to a gene: 5. Germline CDR1 is SGHNT and CDR2 is YENEEA. The CDR3 DNA follows: TGTGCCAGCAGCTTTGGGACAGCCAACACAGATACGCAGTATTTT. As protein: CASSFGTANTDTQYF. The full variable domain, rest sourced from reference TRBV11-3 and TRBJ2-3, is EAGVVQSPRYKIIEKKQPVAFWCNPISGHNTLYWYLQNLGQGPELLIRYENEEAVDDSQLPKDRFSAERLKGVDSTLKIQPAELGDSAVYLCASSFGTANTDTQYFGPGTRLTVL.

The J gene is TRBJ1-4, the V gene TRBV6-8, with D maybe TRBD1 (5 bases). Germline assignment: CDR1 MNHGY and CDR2 SAAAGT. The V end lost 0 bases, the J end lost 8 bases, and 13 bases lay between the germline ends. The CDR3 runs to 15 residues. The CDR3, as DNA: TGTGCCAGCAGTTACTCTGGAGGGACGGGAGAAAAACTGTTTTTT. It specifies CASSYSGGTGEKLFF.